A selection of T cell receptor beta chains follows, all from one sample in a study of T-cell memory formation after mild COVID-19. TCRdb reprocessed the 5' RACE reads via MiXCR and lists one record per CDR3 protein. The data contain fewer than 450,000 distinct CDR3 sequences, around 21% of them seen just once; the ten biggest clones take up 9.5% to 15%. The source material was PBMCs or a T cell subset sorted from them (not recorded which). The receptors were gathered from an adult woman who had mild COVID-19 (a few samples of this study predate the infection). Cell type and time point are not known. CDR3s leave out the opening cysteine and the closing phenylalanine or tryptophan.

SARGQGYEQF,10,TRBV20-1
AISELAGGANEQF,13,TRBV10-3
ASSYSSRSLRANVLT,15,TRBV6-2/TRBV6-3
ASSLARGLAGASYNEQF,17,TRBV12-3/TRBV12-4
ASSQDISGLAVCEQY,15,TRBV3-1
SVPGLAGNEQF,11,TRBV29-1
ASSSDQVLGTDTQY,14,TRBV27
SASGLPLSTDTQY,13,TRBV20-1
ASRQSTATYNEQF,13,TRBV12-3/TRBV12-4
SARGWGNEQF,10,TRBV20-1
ASRGGQGAYNEQF,13,TRBV10-2
ASSLRLAGPAARTDTQY,17,TRBV12-3/TRBV12-4
ASSFRGSRTEAF,12,TRBV7-2
ASFRKEQGLGVRNNEQF,17,TRBV2
ASSLGVLHQYSYEQY,15,TRBV7-6
ASSFWGGAEDTQY,13,TRBV5-1
ASSPDYGYGTLEGYT,15,TRBV5-6
ASSPTLAGGYNEQF,14,TRBV7-3
ASSLGYSPTAYEQY,14,TRBV5-1
SVEVGDTQY,9,TRBV29-1
ASSFDRMNYGYT,12,TRBV7-9
ASRNIGARGGEQF,13,TRBV2
ASSFVPETQY,10,TRBV12-3/TRBV12-4
ASSQYGSNTGELF,13,TRBV4-1
SVEPGQGGNEQF,12,TRBV29-1
ASSYGPLYQGGEQY,14,TRBV6-5
SAYQAYNEQF,10,TRBV20-1
ASTGLAGINEQF,12,TRBV6-5
ASSPDSFYNEQF,12,TRBV6-6
ASSLEALSTDTQY,13,TRBV12-3/TRBV12-4
ASSTSGGTLGEKLF,14,TRBV9
AWSSLVWNTQY,11,TRBV30
AISDSGGKAYNEQF,14,TRBV10-3
ASSTRGHEQY,10,TRBV2
ASSPRSGGGTGPYNEQF,17,TRBV7-3
ASSDEKNIQY,10,TRBV9
SFNWGIPF,8,TRBV29-1
ASNLRAGTYEQY,12,TRBV27
ASSQDRLDYNEQF,13,TRBV4-1
ASSLNKFPDTQY,12,TRBV18
ASSYSSGDSYNSPLH,15,TRBV6-6
SVEGGRETQY,10,TRBV29-1
ANRGQY,6,TRBV19
ASRTGGSGYT,10,TRBV12-3/TRBV12-4
ASSQGTGVYYEQY,13,TRBV4-3
ASSFRGPRAYEQY,13,TRBV12-3/TRBV12-4
ASSSRGVKIASYNEQF,16,TRBV7-9
ATSREASGGYEQY,13,TRBV15
ASSMSRSPSGNYEQY,15,TRBV13
AISTWTGGGGYT,12,TRBV10-3